These 9 T cell receptor beta chains came from one sample sequenced in a study of blood T cell repertoires in COVID-19. Generated by immunoSEQ multiplex PCR, the TCRdb table keeps only in-frame clones and is missing some. Among about 140,000 clones listed, around 83% were seen once. Sequenced input: peripheral blood. The receptors stem from a human donor in a cohort sampled during active COVID-19.

CDR3 sequence reads: CASRGREYNEQFF. The CDR3 region has the DNA TGTGCCAGCAGAGGAAGGGAGTACAATGAGCAGTTCTTC. The chain uses TRBV2 and TRBJ2-1, with D possibly TRBD2 on 5 matching bases. The CDR3 runs to 13 residues. CDR1 is SNHLY and CDR2 is FYNNEI in the germline V gene. V shed 6 bases and J shed 4 bases, with 10 bases lying between them. Full variable domain (remainder filled in from reference TRBV2 and TRBJ2-1): EPEVTQTPSHQVTQMGQEVILRCVPISNHLYFYWYRQILGQKVEFLVSFYNNEISEKSEIFDDQFSVERPDGSNFTLKIRSTKLEDSAMYFCASRGREYNEQFFGPGTRLTVL.

The V and J genes are TRBV19 and TRBJ2-1, with 13 bases matching TRBD2. The CDR3 covers 19 residues. The germline V gene encodes CDR1 LNHDA and CDR2 SQIVND (reference sequence). V shed 10 bases and J 8 bases; nucleotides not matched to a gene: 23. The CDR3 reads CATKPGGHPTSGRFYEQFF. The CDR3 nucleotides are TGTGCCACCAAACCGGGCGGACACCCGACTAGCGGGAGGTTCTATGAGCAGTTCTTC.

The chain couples TRBV5-1 to TRBJ2-5, with TRBD2 identical over 7 bases. Per germline, CDR1 SGHRS and CDR2 YFSETQ. CDR3 size: 16 residues. V dropped 1 base and J dropped 0; count of bases not matched to a gene: 6. This CDR3 reads CASSLTSALYQETQYF. As DNA, the CDR3 is TGCGCCAGCAGCTTGACTAGCGCCTTGTACCAAGAGACCCAGTACTTC. Combining the CDR3 with reference TRBV5-1 and TRBJ2-5 gives the whole variable domain KAGVTQTPRYLIKTRGQQVTLSCSPISGHRSVSWYQQTPGQGLQFLFEYFSETQRNKGNFPGRFSGRQFSNSRSEMNVSTLELGDSALYLCASSLTSALYQETQYFGPGTRLLVL.

The chain combines TRBV24-1 with TRBJ2-7; possible D gene TRBD1, 6 bases. Trimming removed 0 bases from V and 7 bases from J, with 18 bases in between. The CDR3 is 16 amino acids. Per the germline V gene, CDR1 is KGHDR and CDR2 is SFDVKD. The CDR3 DNA follows: TGTGCCACCAGTGATTTGGTGGTCGCAGGGGATAGTGAGCAGTACTTC. It encodes CATSDLVVAGDSEQYF.

The chain is built from TRBV12-3 or TRBV12-4 and TRBJ2-7; D remains ambiguous. V lost 5 bases to trimming and J lost 0 bases, with 8 bases between them. The CDR3 has 13 residues. CDR3 sequence: CASSQPSSYEQYF. The CDR3 DNA reads TGTGCCAGCAGTCAACCCAGCTCCTACGAGCAGTACTTC.

CDR3: CSASTEQYNYGYTF. The CDR3 coding sequence is TGCAGTGCTAGTACGGAACAGTATAACTATGGCTACACCTTC. This chain uses TRBV20-1 with TRBJ1-2; unclear D gene. V shed 3 bases and J shed 1 base, with 12 bases lying between them. This CDR3 region has 14 residues. CDR1 is DFQATT, CDR2 SNEGSKA, per germline (reference sequence).

The V call is TRBV6-5, the J call TRBJ1-2; D might be TRBD1 (5 bases). The CDR3 loop spans 15 amino acids. Germline CDR1 and CDR2: MNHEY and SVGAGI. V gave up 7 bases and J gave up 0 bases, with 15 bases separating them. The CDR3 DNA follows: TGTGCCAGCACCCCATCAGGGAACCCTAACTATGGCTACACCTTC. Protein sequence: CASTPSGNPNYGYTF.

This clone showed up just a few times. The V gene is TRBV5-1, the J gene TRBJ2-5; maybe TRBD1 (6 bases). From germline, CDR1 is SGHRS and CDR2 YFSETQ. The CDR3 is made up of 15 amino acids. The ends were cut back, 0 bases at V and 5 bases at J, with 14 bases in the middle. CDR3 bases: TGCGCCAGCAGCTTGGCGGCAGGGGCGCAGGAGACCCAGTACTTC. Amino acid sequence: CASSLAAGAQETQYF.

To note about this clone: Other nucleotide sequences in the sample specify the same CDR3. The chain combines TRBV29-1 with TRBJ2-1, with TRBD2 identical over 10 bases. The CDR3 covers 14 residues. With 4 bases clipped from V and 3 bases from J, the junction kept 3 bases outside the gene matches. The germline gives CDR1 SQVTM, CDR2 ANQGSEA. In DNA, the CDR3 is TGCAGCGTTGTAGGACTAGCGGACTACAATGAGCAGTTCTTC. Amino acids: CSVVGLADYNEQFF.